This T cell receptor (beta chain) originates from a study of cytomegalovirus exposure and HLA in healthy donors. Findings and caveats of the study: In a later analysis, V- and J-gene trimming of beta chains associated with a DCLRE1C missense variant, replicated independently. Using a false discovery rate of 0.05, a later analysis showed that 15,000 to 20,000 TCR beta sequences were associated with HLA alleles.

Regarding donors, all were healthy bone marrow donors. The PCR ran on 60 Vbeta and 13 Jbeta primers. Some clones are missing from TCRdb's copy, which holds only in-frame ones; the method was immunoSEQ multiplex PCR. The sample yields 150,000 to 200,000 clones, approximately 80% seen once. The V end was cut by 6 bases, the J end by 1 base, with 12 bases between. This CDR3 is 14 amino acids long. Looked up from germline, CDR1 is MRHNA and CDR2 is SNTAGT. Regarding this clone: Its specificity is unknown.

Sample: PBMCs. The rearrangement joins TRBV6-4 to TRBJ1-1, with a weak D call TRBD1 (6 bases). The sequence was obtained from a man aged 18 to 30 in good health and CMV-seropositive. The CDR3: CASRPTGQNTEAFF. CDR3 DNA sequence: TGTGCCAGCAGGCCGACGGGACAGAACACTGAAGCTTTCTTT.